This T cell receptor (beta chain) was identified in a study of T cells in women clearing cervical HPV infection. Study details: Cases: HPV16-related CIN3 or worse on histology, a couple of invasive cancers. Study-level findings and limits: Combining TCR richness with V gene abundances gave about 0.87 AUC.

Profiled with immunoSEQ multiplex PCR; TCRdb holds only in-frame clones, not every one. This sample's clone table lists 27,000 or so clones. A remark on this clone: The antigen is undetermined. The CDR3 end falls 3 residues outside the read, so it is completed with the germline J gene.

Each participant carried one incident cervical HPV16 infection only. The V gene lost 4 bases and the J gene lost 1 base, with 15 bases spanning the gap. CDR3 length: 15 amino acids. From germline, CDR1 is GTSNPN and CDR2 SVGIG (reference sequence). The TCR originated in a woman between 18 and 70 years old with a cervical HPV16 infection that either progressed to CIN3+ or cleared (not recorded which). This chain uses TRBV30 with TRBJ2-3, with a tentative D call TRBD1 (6 bases). The source material was blood buffy coat. CDR3 DNA, as far as it was read: TGTGCCTGGAACAACAGGGTGAGCGGCACAGATACG. Translated, it gives CAWNNRVSGTDT. The full CDR3 sequence reads CAWNNRVSGTDTQYF.